This T cell receptor beta chain was captured by sequencing in a study of OX40 agonist ivuxolimab in advanced cancers. Whole-study context: Averaging roughly 60 years in age, with a range of roughly 20 to 90, the cohort was 82.7% male. Three individuals attained partial responses, comprising one hepatocellular carcinoma case and two cutaneous melanoma cases. Study findings and constraints: Part of the nonresponder group also had normalized T-cell clonal expansion that was low.

With 3 bases clipped from V and 7 bases from J, the junction kept 16 bases outside the gene matches. CDR3 size: 18 residues. The germline CDR1 and CDR2 sequences are SGHRS and YFSETQ. The protocol was immunoSEQ multiplex PCR, while the TCRdb copy is restricted to in-frame clones and leaves out a portion. The table has more than 15,000 clones, roughly four fifths seen once; the top ten hold 3% to 3.5%. Remarks on this clone: Its specificity is unknown.

The chain uses TRBV5-1 and TRBJ2-1, with 10 bases matching TRBD1. The receptor was derived from an adult with an advanced solid tumor such as melanoma, head and neck, liver or kidney cancer. The sequenced sample was CD4+ or CD8+ T cells sorted from blood, obtained in a trial of the OX40 agonist ivuxolimab. CDR3 DNA: TGCGCCAGCAGCTCCTACAGTCCGGGACAGGGGCGCAGGAATGAGCAGTTCTTC. It specifies CASSSYSPGQGRRNEQFF. The full variable domain, with the rest looked up from reference TRBV5-1 and TRBJ2-1, is KAGVTQTPRYLIKTRGQQVTLSCSPISGHRSVSWYQQTPGQGLQFLFEYFSETQRNKGNFPGRFSGRQFSNSRSEMNVSTLELGDSALYLCASSSYSPGQGRRNEQFFGPGTRLTVL.